A selection of T cell receptor beta chains follows, all from one sample in a study of shared clonotypes between healthy human individuals. Profiled with immunoSEQ multiplex PCR; TCRdb holds only in-frame clones, not every one. The table lists approximately 530,000 clones, about 96% of them singletons. Sequenced input: naive CD4+ T cells sorted from blood. These receptors came from a woman between 25 and 40 years old in good health. Each CDR3 is given with its conserved first and last residue. D genes are given only for firm matches.

v_gene	d_gene	j_gene	CDR3aa
TRBV27	.	TRBJ1-5	CASSLSGLQGVSNQPQHF
TRBV5-1	TRBD1	TRBJ1-2	CASSVGTVNYGYTF
TRBV6-6	.	TRBJ2-7	CASSLRRDSYEQYF
TRBV28	.	TRBJ2-5	CASSPGGRRETQYF
TRBV15	TRBD2	TRBJ2-1	CATRPLAGEEQFF
TRBV6-5	.	TRBJ1-3	CASSYSSPGRTLTIYF
TRBV6-4	.	TRBJ1-5	CASSDVSVNSNQPQHF
TRBV4-2	.	TRBJ2-1	CASSLTRDPYNEQFF
TRBV5-1	.	TRBJ1-4	CASSRKRGDATNEKLFF
TRBV7-2	.	TRBJ1-1	CASSLGLMNTEAFF
TRBV20-1	.	TRBJ2-3	CSVPETDTQYF
TRBV28	TRBD1	TRBJ1-3	CASSHTGTVRGNTIYF
TRBV5-1	.	TRBJ2-2	CASSLVGESYTGELFF
TRBV28	TRBD2	TRBJ2-1	CASSLAGGPLDEQFF
TRBV2	TRBD1	TRBJ2-1	CASKMTGWQEQFF
TRBV15	.	TRBJ1-1	CATSVQGDTEAFF
TRBV11-1	.	TRBJ2-1	CASSLALASFVEQFF
TRBV5-1	TRBD2	TRBJ2-1	CASSLGGRYDEQFF
TRBV5-4	.	TRBJ2-3	CASSSPRGLAQYF
TRBV6-1	.	TRBJ2-1	CASRGGGEGTDEQFF
TRBV19	TRBD1	TRBJ1-4	CASSIRQGLGEKLFF
TRBV27	TRBD1	TRBJ2-5	CASSYRDSRETQYF
TRBV5-1	TRBD2	TRBJ2-5	CASSSGLAGEETQYF
TRBV19	TRBD1	TRBJ1-2	CASSTNLQGARGYTF
TRBV6-1	TRBD1	TRBJ1-5	CASSAAGGQPQHF
TRBV19	.	TRBJ1-4	CASSGGNEKLFF
TRBV19	TRBD1	TRBJ1-6	CASSIGLQGARSPLHF
TRBV5-1	.	TRBJ2-1	CASSSGLINEQFF
TRBV6-5	.	TRBJ2-7	CASSYSLKGTYEQYF
TRBV27	TRBD2	TRBJ2-6	CASSSPMTSVSGANVLTF
TRBV18	.	TRBJ2-2	CASSPRADTGELFF
TRBV5-1	.	TRBJ2-1	CASSLEVSSYNEQFF